This is a list of T cell receptor beta chains from one sample in a study of blood T cell repertoires in COVID-19. Produced via immunoSEQ multiplex PCR; TCRdb's table is partial and in-frame only. The sample has approximately 76,000 clones, approximately 85% seen once. Sequenced: peripheral blood. These receptor sequences come from a woman older than 75 with active or convalescent COVID-19. Both conserved end residues are part of each CDR3. A D gene is named only where the DNA matches it firmly. Size values are once, few and many counts, or a class for expanded clones, and some rows have none.

j_call,clone_size,d_call,v_call,cdr3_aa,cdr3_nt
TRBJ1-2,.,.,TRBV9,CASSPRALGSGYTF,TGTGCCAGCAGCCCCAGGGCCCTCGGAAGCGGCTACACCTTC
TRBJ1-1,once,TRBD1,TRBV9,CASSVGWGQGGAEAFF,TGTGCCAGCAGCGTAGGTTGGGGACAGGGAGGGGCTGAAGCTTTCTTT
TRBJ2-3,.,.,TRBV6-6,CASRSQADTQYF,TGTGCCAGCAGATCACAGGCAGATACGCAGTATTTT
TRBJ2-3,.,.,TRBV30,CAWTSGVVDTQYF,TGTGCCTGGACCTCAGGGGTTGTTGATACGCAGTATTTT
TRBJ2-1,few,TRBD2,TRBV9,CASSASGETYNEQFF,TGTGCCAGCAGCGCTAGCGGGGAAACCTACAATGAGCAGTTCTTC
TRBJ1-5,.,.,TRBV19,CASSMSREGGNQPQHF,TGTGCCAGTAGTATGAGCAGGGAGGGGGGCAATCAGCCCCAGCATTTT
TRBJ1-6,.,TRBD1,TRBV15,CATSRDRGRLNNSPLHF,TGTGCCACCAGCAGGGACAGGGGGCGATTGAATAATTCACCCCTCCACTTT
TRBJ1-3,once,TRBD1,TRBV15,CATSRDRGPNTIYF,TGTGCCACCAGCAGAGACAGGGGGCCTAACACCATATATTTT
TRBJ2-1,.,.,TRBV6-2/TRBV6-3,CASSLGGPLDNEQFF,TGTGCCAGCAGTTTAGGGGGTCCTTTGGACAATGAGCAGTTCTTC
TRBJ1-2,.,.,TRBV20-1,CSASHQGNYGYTF,TGCAGTGCTAGTCACCAGGGGAACTATGGCTACACCTTC
TRBJ2-3,.,TRBD2,TRBV5-8,CASSRGLAGGYADTQYF,TGTGCCAGCAGCCGCGGACTAGCGGGGGGGTATGCAGATACGCAGTATTTT
TRBJ2-1,.,TRBD2,TRBV7-3,CASSSTSGGDEQFF,TGTGCCAGCAGCTCAACTAGCGGGGGAGATGAGCAGTTCTTC
TRBJ2-7,.,TRBD1,TRBV28,CASSPPGQGRNEQYF,TGTGCCAGCAGCCCTCCCGGACAGGGGAGGAACGAGCAGTACTTC
TRBJ2-1,.,.,TRBV6-5,CASNPGSSYNEQFF,TGTGCCAGCAATCCCGGGTCTTCCTACAATGAGCAGTTCTTC
TRBJ2-1,.,TRBD2,TRBV28,CASSLLILAGAHSYNEQFF,TGTGCCAGCAGTTTATTGATCCTAGCGGGGGCACACTCCTACAATGAGCAGTTCTTC
TRBJ1-2,.,.,TRBV2,CASILDGGFGYTF,.
TRBJ2-5,.,TRBD2,TRBV3-1/TRBV3-2,CASSPRLAGGQETQYF,TGTGCCAGCAGCCCCAGACTAGCGGGGGGGCAAGAGACCCAGTACTTC
TRBJ1-2,.,.,TRBV11-2,CASSFRRDYYGYTF,TGTGCCAGCAGCTTCCGCAGAGACTACTATGGCTACACCTTC
TRBJ2-3,.,.,TRBV29-1,CSVEKDYTDTQYF,TGCAGCGTTGAGAAGGACTACACAGATACGCAGTATTTT
TRBJ2-7,.,.,TRBV3-1/TRBV3-2,CASSQDQMGSGQYF,TGTGCCAGCAGCCAAGATCAGATGGGCAGCGGGCAGTACTTC
TRBJ1-1,.,.,TRBV9,CASSVGGIDTEAFF,TGTGCCAGCAGCGTAGGAGGGATAGACACTGAAGCTTTCTTT
TRBJ1-6,.,TRBD1,TRBV6-6,CASKGASSYNSPLHF,TGTGCCAGCAAGGGGGCTTCGTCATATAATTCACCCCTCCACTTT
TRBJ1-5,.,.,TRBV18,CASREDSNQPQHF,TGTGCCAGCCGAGAGGATAGCAATCAGCCCCAGCATTTT